Below, 30 T cell receptor beta chains from the same sample are listed, as sequenced in a study of molecular identifiers for immune sequencing clone quantification. One entry per CDR3 protein, called by TCRdb with MiXCR from the PCR reads. In the table there are about 640,000 distinct CDR3 sequences, about 20% of which are singletons. The sample was naive CD8+ T cells from blood, with Jurkat cell RNA spiked in. The subset was: FACS-sorted CD8+CD4-CCR7+CD45RA+ naive T cells. The receptors stem from a human donor in good health. Some libraries in this study had Jurkat cell RNA spiked in.

At least ten counts were recorded for this clonotype. The chain recombines TRBV4-1 with TRBJ2-2, with TRBD2 matching 8 bases. V lost 4 bases and J lost 1; bases outside the gene matches: 8. The CDR3 has 17 amino acids. CDR1 and CDR2 from the germline V gene are MGHRA and YSYEKL. CDR3 in DNA: TGCGCCAGCAGCCCGTTGGCGCGGGGGGAGAACACCGGGGAGCTGTTTTTT. Translating it yields CASSPLARGENTGELFF.

This chain connects TRBV7-9 to TRBJ2-7; D gene ambiguous. CDR3 length: 17 amino acids. The germline V and J ends were trimmed by 0 bases and 0 bases, with 15 bases remaining between them. The germline CDR1 and CDR2 sequences are SEHNR and FQNEAQ (reference sequence). For the CDR3, the DNA is TGTGCCAGCAGCTTAGCGCGGACCAACTTAGCCTCCTACGAGCAGTACTTC. Its protein is CASSLARTNLASYEQYF.

This clonotype came up many times. J is TRBJ2-7 and V is TRBV5-1; TRBD2 aligns across 11 bases. Germline lookup yields CDR1 SGHRS and CDR2 YFSETQ. The CDR3 has 16 residues. Trimming took 4 bases from V and 4 from J; bases not matched to a gene: 10. The CDR3 sequence is CASSIAGGGGQYEQYF. The CDR3 DNA is TGCGCCAGCAGCATAGCGGGAGGGGGGGGCCAATACGAGCAGTACTTC.

This clonotype was counted at least ten times. The genes are TRBV5-1 and TRBJ2-7, with 10 bases that match TRBD2. CDR3 size: 17 residues. The V gene end was trimmed by 4 bases and the J gene end by 0 bases; junction bases not matched to a gene: 10. Germline V CDR1 and CDR2: SGHRS, YFSETQ. For the CDR3, the DNA is TGCGCCAGCAGCCTAGCTAGCGGGGGAACTAGCTCCTACGAGCAGTACTTC. Its protein product is CASSLASGGTSSYEQYF.

This clonotype came up many times. CDR3 residues: CASSESQGLLSGANVLTF. CDR3 DNA: TGTGCCAGCAGTGAAAGTCAGGGCTTGTTATCTGGGGCCAACGTCCTGACTTTC. The chain recombines TRBV6-1 with TRBJ2-6; D is possibly TRBD1 (5 bases). Germline assignment: CDR1 MNHNS and CDR2 SASEGT. This CDR3 region has 18 residues. The V gene lost 2 bases and the J gene lost 1 base, with 15 bases spanning the gap.

This clonotype was picked up many times. The chain carries TRBV2 and TRBJ1-1; D not resolved. V dropped 4 bases and J dropped 3 bases, with 9 bases sitting between them. CDR1 is SNHLY and CDR2 is FYNNEI in the germline V gene. The CDR3 spans 13 residues. The CDR3 protein is CASSAYRDTEAFF. The CDR3 DNA sequence: TGTGCCAGCAGTGCGTACAGAGACACTGAAGCTTTCTTT.

This clonotype was detected ten times or more. The gene calls are TRBV5-1 and TRBJ2-7, with D perhaps TRBD1 or TRBD2 (5 bases each). Germline assignment: CDR1 SGHRS and CDR2 YFSETQ. This CDR3 contains 13 residues. V lost 2 bases to trimming and J lost 3 bases, with 9 bases between them. The CDR3 spells CASSFGAGYEQYF. The DNA for the CDR3 is TGCGCCAGCAGCTTTGGGGCGGGCTACGAGCAGTACTTC.

The chain combines TRBV6-5 with TRBJ2-7; the D gene is possibly TRBD1 (6 bases). V was shortened by 2 bases and J by 3 bases, with 14 bases between the two germline ends. Per the germline V gene, CDR1 is MNHEY and CDR2 is SVGAGI. The CDR3 is 15 residues long. In DNA form, the CDR3 reads TGTGCCAGCAGTTACACCGGAGGACAGTTCTACGAGCAGTACTTC. The encoded protein is CASSYTGGQFYEQYF.

This clonotype was seen ten or more times. The genes are TRBV5-6 and TRBJ2-1; the match to TRBD2 covers 10 bases. CDR1 is SGHDT, CDR2 YYEEEE, per germline. This CDR3 contains 16 residues. J lost 4 bases, V lost 4 bases, and 8 bases had no gene match. CDR3 in DNA: TGTGCCAGCAGCCTGCAACTAGCGGGAACATACAATGAGCAGTTCTTC. As protein: CASSLQLAGTYNEQFF.

This clonotype was seen repeatedly, ten times or more. J is TRBJ2-7 and V is TRBV7-9; D gene ambiguous. Deletions cut 5 bases from V and 2 bases from J, with 4 bases between. The CDR3 is made up of 11 amino acids. Germline V gene sequence: CDR1 SEHNR, CDR2 FQNEAQ (reference sequence). CDR3 sequence: CASSHAYEQYF. In DNA, the CDR3 is TGTGCCAGCAGCCACGCCTACGAGCAGTACTTC.

This rearrangement joins TRBV5-4 to TRBJ2-7; weak D call: TRBD1 (5 bases). This CDR3 has 13 amino acids. Germline V gene data show CDR1 as SGHNT and CDR2 as YYREEE (reference sequence). Trimming removed 2 bases from V and 5 bases from J, with 11 bases in between. This chain's CDR3 is CASSFQGNHEQYF. The CDR3 DNA is TGTGCCAGCAGCTTCCAGGGTAACCACGAGCAGTACTTC.

This clonotype appeared many times. The V gene is TRBV6-5, the J gene TRBJ2-3; TRBD2 is a possible D gene (7 bases). This CDR3 is built from 19 residues. Germline CDR1 reads MNHEY; CDR2 reads SVGAGI. Trimming took off 7 bases at V and 2 bases at J, with 28 bases between the two ends. The DNA for the CDR3 is TGTGCCAGCAAGACATTATTGGCGGGGGCCGGTTTTACCACAGATACGCAGTATTTT. Amino acids: CASKTLLAGAGFTTDTQYF.

The V call is TRBV9, the J call TRBJ1-1; possible D gene TRBD1, 6 bases. Germline values: CDR1 SGDLS, CDR2 YYNGEE. CDR3 length: 16 residues. Trimming left V 4 bases short and J 2 bases short, with 18 bases between. CDR3 bases: TGTGCCAGCAGCCCCGAGGGGGGACCTCCTAACACTGAAGCTTTCTTT. This codes for CASSPEGGPPNTEAFF.

This clonotype was picked up many times. The CDR3 sequence is CASSSPLGTAEEKLFF. The CDR3, as DNA: TGTGCCAGCAGCTCACCCCTGGGAACAGCGGAAGAAAAACTGTTTTTT. This rearrangement joins TRBV7-9 to TRBJ1-4; unclear D gene. Germline-derived CDR1 and CDR2 are SEHNR and FQNEAQ (reference sequence). The CDR3 runs to 16 residues. Trimming removed 4 bases at V and 8 bases at J, with 20 bases between.

The table lists this clonotype with many counts. V is TRBV5-5 and J is TRBJ2-1; D gene unclear. Germline assignment: CDR1 SGHKS and CDR2 YYEKEE (reference sequence). Trimming removed 0 bases at V and 6 bases at J, with 19 bases between. The CDR3 runs to 17 residues. CDR3 loop: CASSLGKPGSWGNEQFF. As DNA, the CDR3 is TGTGCCAGCAGCTTGGGGAAACCGGGTTCCTGGGGCAATGAGCAGTTCTTC.

The chain links TRBV20-1 to TRBJ2-1; D gene uncertain. Germline V gene data show CDR1 as DFQATT and CDR2 as SNEGSKA (reference sequence). The V end lost 2 bases, the J end lost 1 base, and 15 bases lay between the germline ends. CDR3 length: 16 residues. For the CDR3, the DNA is TGCAGTGCTAGAAACCTAACCCCTTCTTCCTACAATGAGCAGTTCTTC. It translates to CSARNLTPSSYNEQFF.

This sequence joins TRBV4-1 and TRBJ1-1; D unclear. Deletions cut 3 bases from V and 3 bases from J, with 8 bases between. Germline assignment: CDR1 MGHRA and CDR2 YSYEKL. The CDR3 length is 13 residues. DNA for the CDR3: TGCGCCAGCAGCCAGGCCAAGGACACTGAAGCTTTCTTT. The encoded protein is CASSQAKDTEAFF.

This clonotype was observed many times. The chain uses TRBV27 and TRBJ2-5; perhaps TRBD1 as D (6 bases). Germline-derived CDR1 and CDR2 are MNHEY and SMNVEV (reference sequence). CDR3 size: 17 residues. V was clipped by 5 bases and J by 1 base, with 20 bases between them. Written as DNA, the CDR3 is TGTGCCAGCAGTCCCGTTTCGGTCACAGGGATCCAAGAGACCCAGTACTTC. Translating it yields CASSPVSVTGIQETQYF.

This clonotype appeared a few times. The rearrangement uses TRBV19 and TRBJ1-5; no firm D call. This CDR3 comprises 15 residues. Trimming pared 0 bases from V and 2 bases from J, leaving 8 bases between. Germline CDR1 and CDR2: LNHDA and SQIVND (reference sequence). The CDR3 spells CASSIDLGGNQPQHF. The CDR3 nucleotides read TGTGCCAGTAGTATAGATCTCGGTGGCAATCAGCCCCAGCATTTT.

This clonotype has ten or more counts. CDR3 sequence: CASRLASGTDTQYF. Written as DNA, the CDR3 is TGTGCCAGTAGACTAGCGAGCGGCACAGATACGCAGTATTTT. The rearrangement uses TRBV25-1 and TRBJ2-3; TRBD2 aligns across 8 bases. The germline gives CDR1 MGHDK, CDR2 SYGVNS. There are 14 residues in the CDR3. Unmatched junction bases numbered 6, after V lost 9 bases and J lost 1 base. The variable domain in full, completed from reference TRBV25-1 and TRBJ2-3, reads EADIYQTPRYLVIGTGKKITLECSQTMGHDKMYWYQQDPGMELHLIHYSYGVNSTEKGDLSSESTVSRIRTEHFPLTLESARPSHTSQYLCASRLASGTDTQYFGPGTRLTVL.

This clonotype has at least ten counts. The rearrangement joins TRBV4-3 to TRBJ1-2; D is possibly TRBD1 (5 bases). Trimming took 0 bases from V and 4 from J, leaving 12 bases between them. Germline V lookup: CDR1 LGHNA, CDR2 YSLEER. This CDR3 spans 15 amino acids. The CDR3 reads CASSQDRGTIYGYTF. As DNA, the CDR3 is TGCGCCAGCAGCCAAGATAGGGGAACGATCTATGGCTACACCTTC.

There are many counts of this clonotype. The V gene is TRBV29-1, the J gene TRBJ2-1, with TRBD2 identical over 9 bases. With V trimmed by 2 bases and J by 4 bases, 3 bases remained unmatched. The CDR3 consists of 14 residues. The germline V gene encodes CDR1 SQVTM and CDR2 ANQGSEA. The DNA for the CDR3 is TGCAGCGTTGAATGGACTAGCGCATACAATGAGCAGTTCTTC. Its translation: CSVEWTSAYNEQFF.

This clonotype appeared many times. The rearrangement links TRBV14 to TRBJ1-4; D call uncertain. V lost 0 bases and J lost 13, with 18 bases in between. Germline loops: CDR1 SGHDN, CDR2 FVKESK. CDR3 size: 15 residues. As DNA, the CDR3 is TGTGCCAGCAGCCAAGATATCTCCGGTCGCCGTGGACTGTTTTTT. This translates into CASSQDISGRRGLFF.

This clonotype was detected ten times or more. The chain combines TRBV4-1 with TRBJ1-2; a weak D match, TRBD1 (6 bases). There are 17 residues in the CDR3. Looked up from germline, CDR1 is MGHRA and CDR2 is YSYEKL. The V gene lost 3 bases and the J gene lost 6 bases, with 23 bases spanning the gap. CDR3 amino acids: CASSQGPTQGLTNGYTF. For the CDR3, the DNA is TGCGCCAGCAGCCAGGGACCGACCCAGGGGCTTACTAATGGCTACACCTTC.

For this clonotype: A read error is possible here, since a much larger clone lies one base away. The gene calls are TRBV15 and TRBJ2-3, with unresolved D. CDR3 length equals 12 residues. V was trimmed by 4 bases and J by 0 bases, leaving 2 bases between them. Germline V CDR1 and CDR2: LNHNV, YYDKDF (reference sequence). The CDR3 coding sequence is TGTGCCACCAGCAACAGCACAGATACGCAGTATTTT. Encoded protein: CATSNSTDTQYF.

The V and J genes are TRBV6-6 and TRBJ1-4; D remains unclear. CDR1 is MNHNY and CDR2 is SVGAGI in the germline V gene (reference sequence). The V gene lost 2 bases and the J gene lost 8 bases, with 18 bases spanning the gap. The length of the CDR3 is 16 residues. CDR3 amino acids: CASSYVAGRIWEKLFF. As DNA, the CDR3 is TGTGCCAGCAGTTACGTCGCGGGCAGGATATGGGAAAAACTGTTTTTT.

This clonotype was counted many times. The chain joins TRBV11-2 to TRBJ2-5; D perhaps matches TRBD1 (6 bases). This CDR3 has 14 amino acids. V was cut by 4 bases and J by 2 bases, with 11 bases left in between. CDR1 is SGHAT, CDR2 FQNNGV, per germline. CDR3 protein: CASSWAQGQETQYF. In DNA form, the CDR3 reads TGTGCCAGCAGCTGGGCACAGGGACAAGAGACCCAGTACTTC.

Regarding this clonotype: A much larger clone lies a single base off, so this may be a read error. The chain carries TRBV25-1 and TRBJ1-2; maybe TRBD1 (6 bases). The CDR3 has 15 residues. The germline V gene encodes CDR1 MGHDK and CDR2 SYGVNS. As DNA, the CDR3 is TGTGCCAGCAGTGAATTAACAGGGACCCTCTATGGCTGCACCTTC. This encodes CASSELTGTLYGCTF.

This clonotype was detected ten times or more. V is TRBV7-9 and J is TRBJ2-3; D might be TRBD2 (5 bases). CDR1 SEHNR and CDR2 FQNEAQ come from the germline V gene (reference sequence). The CDR3 totals 13 residues. Between the trimmed V and J ends, which lost 8 bases and 6 bases, there was a span of 15 bases. This chain's CDR3 is CASLEPIADTQYF. CDR3 coding DNA: TGTGCCAGCCTGGAGCCGATAGCGGATACGCAGTATTTT.

This clonotype was recorded at least ten times. V is TRBV12-3 or TRBV12-4 and J is TRBJ2-5; weak D call: TRBD1 (5 bases). V lost 6 bases and J lost 2, with 13 bases in between. The CDR3 is 14 residues long. CDR3 nucleotide sequence: TGTGCCAGCAGCTTGAGTGGACATCAAGAGACCCAGTACTTC. Its protein is CASSLSGHQETQYF.